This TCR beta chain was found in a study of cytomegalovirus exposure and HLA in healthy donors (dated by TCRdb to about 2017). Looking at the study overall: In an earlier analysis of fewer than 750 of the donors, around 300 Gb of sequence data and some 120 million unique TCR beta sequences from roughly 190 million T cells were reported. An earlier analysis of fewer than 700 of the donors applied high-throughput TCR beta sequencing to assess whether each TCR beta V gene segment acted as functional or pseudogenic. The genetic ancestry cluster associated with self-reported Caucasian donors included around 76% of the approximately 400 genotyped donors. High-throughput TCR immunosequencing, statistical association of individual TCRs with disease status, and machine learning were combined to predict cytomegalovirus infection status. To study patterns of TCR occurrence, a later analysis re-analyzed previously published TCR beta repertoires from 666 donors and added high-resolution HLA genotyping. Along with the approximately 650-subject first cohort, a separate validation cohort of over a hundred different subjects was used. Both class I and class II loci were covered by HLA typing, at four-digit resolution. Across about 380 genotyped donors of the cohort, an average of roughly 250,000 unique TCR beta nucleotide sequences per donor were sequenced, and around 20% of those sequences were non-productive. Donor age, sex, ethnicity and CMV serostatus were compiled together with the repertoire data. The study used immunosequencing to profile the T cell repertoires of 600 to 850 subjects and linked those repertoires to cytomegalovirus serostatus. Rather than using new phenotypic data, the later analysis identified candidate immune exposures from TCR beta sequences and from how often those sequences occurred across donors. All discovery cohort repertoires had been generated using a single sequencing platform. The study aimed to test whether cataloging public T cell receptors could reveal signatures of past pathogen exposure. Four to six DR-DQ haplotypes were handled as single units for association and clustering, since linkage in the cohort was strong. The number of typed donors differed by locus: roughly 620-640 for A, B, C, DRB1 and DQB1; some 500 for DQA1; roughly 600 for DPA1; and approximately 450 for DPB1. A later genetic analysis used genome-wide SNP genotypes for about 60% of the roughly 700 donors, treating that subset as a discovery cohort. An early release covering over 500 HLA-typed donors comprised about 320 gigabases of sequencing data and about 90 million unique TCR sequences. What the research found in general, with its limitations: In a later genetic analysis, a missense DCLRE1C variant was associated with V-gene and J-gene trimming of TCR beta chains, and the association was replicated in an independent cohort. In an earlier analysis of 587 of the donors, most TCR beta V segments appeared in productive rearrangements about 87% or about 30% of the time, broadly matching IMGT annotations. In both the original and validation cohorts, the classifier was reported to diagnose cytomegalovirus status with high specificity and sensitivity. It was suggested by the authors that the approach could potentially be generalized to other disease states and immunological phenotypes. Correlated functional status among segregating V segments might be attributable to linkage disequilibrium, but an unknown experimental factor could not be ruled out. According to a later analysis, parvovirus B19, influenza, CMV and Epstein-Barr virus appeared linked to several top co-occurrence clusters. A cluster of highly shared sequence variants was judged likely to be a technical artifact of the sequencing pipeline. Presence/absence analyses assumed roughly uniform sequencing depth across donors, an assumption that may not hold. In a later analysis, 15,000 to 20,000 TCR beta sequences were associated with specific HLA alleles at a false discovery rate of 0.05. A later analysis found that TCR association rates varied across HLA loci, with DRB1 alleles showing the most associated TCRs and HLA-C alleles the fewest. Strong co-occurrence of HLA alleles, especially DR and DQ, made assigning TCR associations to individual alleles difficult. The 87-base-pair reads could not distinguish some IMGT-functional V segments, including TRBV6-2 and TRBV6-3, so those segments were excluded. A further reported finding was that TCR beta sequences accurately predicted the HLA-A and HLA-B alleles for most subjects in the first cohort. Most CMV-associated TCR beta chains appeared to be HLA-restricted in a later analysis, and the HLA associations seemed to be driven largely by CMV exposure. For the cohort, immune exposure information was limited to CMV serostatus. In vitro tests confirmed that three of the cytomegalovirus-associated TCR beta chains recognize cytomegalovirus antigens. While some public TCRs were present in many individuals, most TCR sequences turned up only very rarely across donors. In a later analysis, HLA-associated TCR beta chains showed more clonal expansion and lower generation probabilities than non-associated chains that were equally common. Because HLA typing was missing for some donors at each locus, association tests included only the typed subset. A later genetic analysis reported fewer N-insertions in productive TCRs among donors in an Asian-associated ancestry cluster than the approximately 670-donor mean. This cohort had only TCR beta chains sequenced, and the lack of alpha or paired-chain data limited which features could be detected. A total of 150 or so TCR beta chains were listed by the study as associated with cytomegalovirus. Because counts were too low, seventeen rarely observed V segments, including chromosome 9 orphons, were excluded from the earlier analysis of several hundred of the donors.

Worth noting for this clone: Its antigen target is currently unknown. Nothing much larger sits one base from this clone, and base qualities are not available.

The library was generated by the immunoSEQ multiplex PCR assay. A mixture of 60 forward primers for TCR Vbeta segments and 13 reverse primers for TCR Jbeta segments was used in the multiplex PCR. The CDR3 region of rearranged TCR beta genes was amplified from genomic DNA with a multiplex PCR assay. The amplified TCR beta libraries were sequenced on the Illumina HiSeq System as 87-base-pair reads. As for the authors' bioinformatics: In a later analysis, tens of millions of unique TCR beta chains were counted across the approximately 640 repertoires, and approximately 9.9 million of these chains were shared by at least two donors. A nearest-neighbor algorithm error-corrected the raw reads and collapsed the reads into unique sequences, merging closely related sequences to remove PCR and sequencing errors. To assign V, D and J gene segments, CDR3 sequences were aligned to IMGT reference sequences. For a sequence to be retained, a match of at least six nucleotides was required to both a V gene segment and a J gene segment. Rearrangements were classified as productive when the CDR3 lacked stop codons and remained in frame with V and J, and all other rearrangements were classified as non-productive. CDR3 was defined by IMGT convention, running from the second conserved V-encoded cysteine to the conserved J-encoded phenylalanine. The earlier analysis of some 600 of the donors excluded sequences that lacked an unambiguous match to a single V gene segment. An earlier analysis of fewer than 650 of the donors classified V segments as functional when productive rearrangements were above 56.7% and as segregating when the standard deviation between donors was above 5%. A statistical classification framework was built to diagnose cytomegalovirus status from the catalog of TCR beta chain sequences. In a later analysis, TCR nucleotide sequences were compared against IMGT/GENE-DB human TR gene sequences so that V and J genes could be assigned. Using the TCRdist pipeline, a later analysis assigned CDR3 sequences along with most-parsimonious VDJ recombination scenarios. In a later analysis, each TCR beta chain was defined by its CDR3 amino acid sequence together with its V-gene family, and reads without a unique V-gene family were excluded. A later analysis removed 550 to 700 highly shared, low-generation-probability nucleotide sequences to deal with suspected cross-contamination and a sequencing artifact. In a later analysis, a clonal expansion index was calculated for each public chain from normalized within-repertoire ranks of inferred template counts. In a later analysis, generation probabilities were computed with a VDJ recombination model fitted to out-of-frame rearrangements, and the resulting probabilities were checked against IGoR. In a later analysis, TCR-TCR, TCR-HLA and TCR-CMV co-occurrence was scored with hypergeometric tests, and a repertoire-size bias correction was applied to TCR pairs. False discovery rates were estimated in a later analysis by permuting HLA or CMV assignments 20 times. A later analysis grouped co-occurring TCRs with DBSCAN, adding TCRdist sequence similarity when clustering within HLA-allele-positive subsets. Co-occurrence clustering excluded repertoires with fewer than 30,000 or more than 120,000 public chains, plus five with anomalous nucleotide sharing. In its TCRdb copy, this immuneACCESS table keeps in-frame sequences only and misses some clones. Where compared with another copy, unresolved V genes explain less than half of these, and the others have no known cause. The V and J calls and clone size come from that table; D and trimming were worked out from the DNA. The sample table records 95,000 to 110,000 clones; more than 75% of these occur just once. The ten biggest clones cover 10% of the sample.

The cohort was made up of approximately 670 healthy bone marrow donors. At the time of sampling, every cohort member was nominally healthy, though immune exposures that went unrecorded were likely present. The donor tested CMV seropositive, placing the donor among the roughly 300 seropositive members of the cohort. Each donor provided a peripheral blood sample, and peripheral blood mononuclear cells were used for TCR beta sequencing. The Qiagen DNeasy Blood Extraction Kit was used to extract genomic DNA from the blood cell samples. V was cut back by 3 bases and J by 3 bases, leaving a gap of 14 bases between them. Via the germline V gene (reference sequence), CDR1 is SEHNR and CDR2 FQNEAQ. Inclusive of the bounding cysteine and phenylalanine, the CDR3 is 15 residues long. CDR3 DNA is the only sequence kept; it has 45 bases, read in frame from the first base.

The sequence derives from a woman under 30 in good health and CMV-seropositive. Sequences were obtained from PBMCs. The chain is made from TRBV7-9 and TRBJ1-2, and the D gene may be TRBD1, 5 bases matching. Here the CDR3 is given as CASSLDIPQHYGYTF. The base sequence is TGTGCCAGCAGCTTGGACATTCCCCAGCACTATGGCTACACCTTC. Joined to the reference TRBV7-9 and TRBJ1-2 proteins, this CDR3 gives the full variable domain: DTGVSQNPRHKITKRGQNVTFRCDPISEHNRLYWYRQTLGQGPEFLTYFQNEAQLEKSRLLSDRFSAERPKGSFSTLEIQRTEQGDSAMYLCASSLDIPQHYGYTFGSGTRLTVV.